This entry describes one T cell receptor (beta chain). TCRdb's copy holds only in-frame clones and misses some; the assay was immunoSEQ multiplex PCR. The sample has 50,000 to 70,000 clones; more than 85% are singletons. This CDR3 has 14 residues. The germline V and J ends were trimmed by 0 bases and 5 bases, with 9 bases remaining between them. Germline CDR1 and CDR2: SGHRS and YFSETQ. This sample is part of a study of blood T cell repertoires in COVID-19. The chain employs TRBV5-1 and TRBJ2-1, with a possible D match to TRBD2 (5 bases). The clonotype was recovered from a woman aged 70 to 79 with active COVID-19. The sequenced material came from peripheral blood. The CDR3 is CASSLGESHNEQFF. The CDR3 bases are TGCGCCAGCAGCTTGGGGGAGTCCCACAATGAGCAGTTCTTC.